What follows are 13 T cell receptor beta chains derived from one specimen sequenced in a study of OX40 agonist ivuxolimab in advanced cancers. This table comes from immunoSEQ multiplex PCR, and its TCRdb copy is limited to in-frame clones, with some not included. The sample lists 60,000 or so clones, around 90% occurring once. Here the sequenced sample was CD4+ or CD8+ T cells sorted from blood, taken in a trial of the OX40 agonist ivuxolimab. Every receptor here comes from an adult with an advanced solid tumor such as melanoma, head and neck, liver or kidney cancer.

The J gene is TRBJ2-3, the V gene TRBV5-1; D possibly corresponds to TRBD1 (6 bases). V was cut by 4 bases and J by 1 base, with 16 bases left in between. Germline loops: CDR1 SGHRS, CDR2 YFSETQ. CDR3 length: 16 residues. In nucleotides, the CDR3 is TGCGCCAGCAGCGCCGGACAGTCTTCTCGCACAGATACGCAGTATTTT. It yields the protein CASSAGQSSRTDTQYF.

This clone was observed a single time. The chain employs TRBV6-5 and TRBJ1-2; 7 positions match TRBD1. CDR3 length: 12 residues. With V trimmed by 5 bases and J by 6 bases, 3 bases remained unmatched. Germline CDR1 MNHEY, CDR2 SVGAGI. DNA for the CDR3: TGTGCCAGCAGTCAGGGGGAAAATGGCTACACCTTC. This gives the protein CASSQGENGYTF.

The rearrangement links TRBV27 to TRBJ1-1; TRBD1 might be the D (5 bases). The V end was cut by 5 bases, the J end by 0 bases, with 13 bases between. Germline CDR1 reads MNHEY; CDR2 reads SMNVEV (reference sequence). The CDR3 extends over 15 amino acids. The CDR3 region has the DNA TGTGCCAGCAGTCCGCTGGGGGATATGAACACTGAAGCTTTCTTT. Translated: CASSPLGDMNTEAFF.

Comment on this clone: The same CDR3 arises from other DNA sequences in this sample as well. CDR3 in amino acids: CASSVEADTQYF. The CDR3 nucleotides read TGTGCCAGCAGCGTAGAGGCAGATACGCAGTATTTT. The chain combines TRBV9 with TRBJ2-3; D remains ambiguous. Germline-derived CDR1 and CDR2 are SGDLS and YYNGEE. The CDR3 spans 12 residues. V was clipped by 0 bases and J by 4 bases, with 3 bases between them.

The chain has TRBV27 and TRBJ1-5; the D is unclear. Germline CDR1 MNHEY, CDR2 SMNVEV (reference sequence). The CDR3 sequence is 15 residues long. Trimming took 4 bases from V and 4 from J, leaving 14 bases between them. The CDR3: CASSSAERRNQPQHF. The CDR3 DNA is TGTGCCAGCAGTTCCGCGGAGAGGAGGAATCAGCCCCAGCATTTT.

V is TRBV7-9 and J is TRBJ2-7, with no clear D. Germline V lookup: CDR1 SEHNR, CDR2 FQNEAQ (reference sequence). The CDR3 has 12 residues. The ends were cut back, 0 bases at V and 3 bases at J, with 3 bases in the middle. CDR3 coding DNA: TGTGCCAGCAGCTTAGCTCACTACGAGCAGTACTTC. The encoded protein is CASSLAHYEQYF.

In this sample, this clone turned up once. The J gene is TRBJ2-3, the V gene TRBV7-6; D possibly corresponds to TRBD2 (7 bases). V was clipped by 5 bases and J by 9 bases, with 21 bases between them. CDR3 size: 15 residues. The germline V gene encodes CDR1 SGHVS and CDR2 FNYEAQ. CDR3 nucleotides: TGTGCCAGCAGCCTCTCGGGGGGCGCCGGGGCCACGCAGTATTTT. Translating gives CASSLSGGAGATQYF.

This clone appeared a single time. V usage is TRBV30 and J usage is TRBJ1-4; D call uncertain. The CDR3 loop spans 13 amino acids. The germline gives CDR1 GTSNPN, CDR2 SVGIG (reference sequence). V was clipped by 3 bases and J by 3 bases, with 8 bases between them. CDR3 nucleotide sequence: TGTGCCTGGAGGATAGCGGCTAATGAAAAACTGTTTTTT. Translating gives CAWRIAANEKLFF.

This clone was counted only a few times. The rearrangement uses TRBV29-1 and TRBJ1-1; the D is unclear. CDR3 length equals 12 residues. V was pared by 7 bases and J by 6 bases, with 15 bases between. CDR1 SQVTM and CDR2 ANQGSEA come from the germline V gene. The CDR3 sequence is CSAQEGRAEAFF. CDR3 DNA sequence: TGCAGCGCCCAAGAGGGTAGGGCTGAAGCTTTCTTT.

The chain carries TRBV5-6 and TRBJ1-1; maybe TRBD1 (6 bases). Trimming shortened V by 2 bases and J by 6 bases, and 17 bases separated the two germline ends. From germline, CDR1 is SGHDT and CDR2 YYEEEE. This CDR3 spans 15 amino acids. The CDR3 sequence: CASSFPTGGVSEAFF. The DNA for the CDR3 is TGTGCCAGCAGCTTCCCGACAGGAGGGGTTTCTGAAGCTTTCTTT.

The chain is built from TRBV5-5 and TRBJ1-5; tentative D call: TRBD1 (5 bases). Germline CDR1 is SGHKS and CDR2 is YYEKEE (reference sequence). Trimming removed 0 bases from V and 2 bases from J, with 15 bases in between. This CDR3 is 17 amino acids long. This CDR3 is CASSLASLRVGNQPQHF. Here the CDR3 DNA reads TGTGCCAGCAGCTTGGCCTCCCTCAGGGTTGGCAATCAGCCCCAGCATTTT.

DNA for the CDR3: TGTGCCAGCAGCCGGGGACAGATCAACCAGCCCCAGCATTTT. Its translation is CASSRGQINQPQHF. The V gene is TRBV7-9, the J gene TRBJ1-5, with 7 bases aligning to TRBD1. The trim removed 5 bases at V and 7 bases at J, leaving 8 bases unmatched. The CDR3 is 14 amino acids. Germline lookup yields CDR1 SEHNR and CDR2 FQNEAQ (reference sequence).

This clone was seen just once. The chain joins TRBV7-3 to TRBJ2-1, with D possibly matching TRBD2 (5 bases). The length of the CDR3 is 14 residues. Germline CDR1 is SGHTA and CDR2 is FQGTGA. V shed 0 bases and J shed 5 bases, with 8 bases lying between them. This chain's CDR3 is CASSLTRENNEQFF. The DNA for the CDR3 is TGTGCCAGCAGCTTAACAAGGGAGAACAATGAGCAGTTCTTC.